A single sample is the source of the 27 T cell receptor beta chains below, sequenced in a study of metastatic and nonmetastatic thyroid tumors. TCRdb re-called clones via MiXCR from the PCR reads. The table includes over 45,000 clones, approximately 24% detected once. Ahead of thyroid surgery, no patient had received treatment of any kind. Sequencing was carried out using blood. Receptors originate from a male donor with papillary thyroid cancer or a benign thyroid nodule (not recorded which). Some clones in this sample may be carry-over from other donors' samples.

CDR3 loop: CSASPTTSGSSSGANVLTF. CDR3 DNA: TGCAGTGCTAGCCCAACAACTAGCGGGTCTAGCTCTGGGGCCAACGTCCTGACTTTC. This rearrangement joins TRBV20-1 to TRBJ2-6; 9 positions agree with TRBD2. Unmatched junction bases numbered 12, after V lost 3 bases and J lost 0 bases. In germline, CDR1 is DFQATT, CDR2 SNEGSKA (reference sequence). This CDR3 has 19 residues.

This clone was detected only a few times. The chain joins TRBV27 to TRBJ1-2; D not certain. The CDR3 has 17 residues. CDR1 and CDR2 from the germline V gene are MNHEY and SMNVEV (reference sequence). The ends were cut back, 0 bases at V and 4 bases at J, with 18 bases in the middle. CDR3 sequence: CASSLSSGPRGSYGYTF. CDR3 in DNA: TGTGCCAGCAGTTTATCTTCCGGGCCTCGCGGTAGCTATGGCTACACCTTC.

The chain combines TRBV20-1 with TRBJ2-7, with D perhaps being TRBD1 or TRBD2 (5 bases each). This CDR3 region has 12 residues. The V end was cut by 0 bases, the J end by 2 bases, with 5 bases between. Germline V CDR1 and CDR2: DFQATT, SNEGSKA (reference sequence). The chain's CDR3 is CSAREGAYEQYF. CDR3 bases: TGCAGTGCTAGAGAGGGGGCCTACGAGCAGTACTTC.

The gene calls are TRBV11-3 and TRBJ2-7; the D is unclear. V was pared by 5 bases and J by 3 bases, with 11 bases between. This CDR3 has 13 amino acids. In germline, CDR1 is SGHNT, CDR2 YENEEA. The CDR3 DNA reads as TGTGCCAGCAGCGACACGAGCAACTACGAGCAGTACTTC. Protein sequence: CASSDTSNYEQYF.

This clone was seen only a few times. The chain carries TRBV2 and TRBJ1-4; D is uncertain. This CDR3 has 14 residues. The V and J ends lost 6 bases and 0 bases respectively, with 8 bases between them. Germline lookup yields CDR1 SNHLY and CDR2 FYNNEI. The CDR3 sequence is CASRLEATNEKLFF. CDR3 nucleotide sequence: TGTGCCAGCAGGTTGGAAGCAACTAATGAAAAACTGTTTTTT.

This clone was counted at least ten times. The V and J genes are TRBV7-2 and TRBJ1-4; D is undetermined. With 3 bases removed from V and 8 bases from J, the gap between germline ends came to 13 bases. Germline V gives CDR1 SGHTA, CDR2 FQGNSA. The length of the CDR3 is 14 residues. CDR3 sequence: CASSFDGRNEKLFF. Here the CDR3 DNA reads TGTGCCAGCAGCTTCGATGGGAGAAACGAAAAACTGTTTTTT.

This clone is medium-sized. This chain links TRBV19 with TRBJ2-7; the match to TRBD1 covers 8 bases. With V trimmed by 6 bases and J by 3 bases, 7 bases remained unmatched. This CDR3 is built from 14 residues. Per the germline V gene, CDR1 is LNHDA and CDR2 is SQIVND (reference sequence). The CDR3 reads CASSPGQGIYEQYF. The CDR3 DNA reads TGTGCCAGTAGCCCAGGACAGGGTATCTACGAGCAGTACTTC. Using reference TRBV19 and TRBJ2-7 for the parts outside the CDR3, the full variable domain is DGGITQSPKYLFRKEGQNVTLSCEQNLNHDAMYWYRQDPGQGLRLIYYSQIVNDFQKGDIAEGYSVSREKKESFPLTVTSAQKNPTAFYLCASSPGQGIYEQYFGPGTRLTVT.

The sample holds a few counts of this clone. The V call is TRBV5-1, the J call TRBJ1-1; no definite D call. V was pared by 2 bases and J by 4 bases, with 12 bases between. Germline CDR1 is SGHRS and CDR2 is YFSETQ. CDR3 length: 14 residues. The CDR3 nucleotides read TGCGCCAGCAGCTTAGGAAAGTGGTCCACTGAAGCTTTCTTT. It codes for CASSLGKWSTEAFF.

There are many counts of this clone. J is TRBJ1-5 and V is TRBV27; tentative D call: TRBD1 (6 bases). The CDR3 totals 13 residues. The V and J ends lost 6 bases and 4 bases respectively, with 10 bases between them. From germline, CDR1 is MNHEY and CDR2 SMNVEV (reference sequence). The CDR3 DNA follows: TGTGCCAGCAGCCGGACAGCTAATCAGCCCCAGCATTTT. It specifies CASSRTANQPQHF.

This clone has ten or more counts. The rearrangement joins TRBV10-1 to TRBJ2-7, with 16 bases matching TRBD2. This CDR3 is built from 16 residues. V shed 7 bases, J shed 6 bases, and the junction held 9 bases outside the gene matches. In germline, CDR1 is WNHNN, CDR2 SYGVQD (reference sequence). In DNA, the CDR3 is TGCGCCAGCATTCTCGGGACTAGCGGGAGGGCAGCCGAGCAGTACTTC. This encodes CASILGTSGRAAEQYF.

This clone was seen ten or more times. This chain uses TRBV7-6 with TRBJ2-7; D is uncertain. Trimming cost V 5 bases and J 6 bases, with 17 bases left between them. This CDR3 is built from 14 residues. Germline CDR1 is SGHVS and CDR2 is FNYEAQ. The CDR3 sequence: CASSPQRAPGEQYF. The CDR3 bases are TGTGCCAGCAGCCCACAACGCGCGCCGGGCGAGCAGTACTTC.

About this clone itself: A read error may explain this, as a much larger clone is one base away. The chain is built from TRBV4-1 and TRBJ1-1; D is ambiguous. The CDR3 runs to 14 residues. The germline gives CDR1 MGHRA, CDR2 YSYEKL. Here the CDR3 reads CASSSEQRNTEASF. The CDR3 DNA reads TGCGCCAGCAGCTCGGAACAGCGGAACACTGAAGCTTCCTTT.

This clone came up a few times. The chain links TRBV28 to TRBJ2-7, with a possible D match to TRBD2 (5 bases). This CDR3 is built from 12 residues. Germline V gene lookup returns CDR1 MDHEN and CDR2 SYDVKM. The V end was cut by 2 bases, the J end by 4 bases, with 6 bases between. Here the CDR3 reads CASSLEGYEQYF. The CDR3 DNA follows: TGTGCCAGCAGTTTAGAGGGTTACGAGCAGTACTTC.

The chain is built from TRBV6-4 and TRBJ2-5; TRBD2 aligns across 11 bases. The CDR3 has 15 residues. The junction had 3 bases not matched to a gene; V was cut back by 6 bases and J by 0 bases. The germline gives CDR1 MRHNA, CDR2 SNTAGT. The chain's CDR3 is CASSLTSGDQETQYF. The CDR3 bases are TGTGCCAGCAGCCTGACTAGCGGGGACCAAGAGACCCAGTACTTC.

The CDR3 sequence is CSARDSVKNTGELFF. In DNA form, the CDR3 reads TGCAGTGCTAGAGATTCGGTCAAGAACACCGGGGAGCTGTTTTTT. The chain uses TRBV20-1 and TRBJ2-2, with D hard to call. The germline V gene encodes CDR1 DFQATT and CDR2 SNEGSKA (reference sequence). The CDR3 runs 15 residues. V gave up 0 bases and J gave up 1 base, with 9 bases separating them.

Concerning this clone: One junction end does not reproduce the germline sequence, and a read error may be involved. The chain combines TRBV11-3 with TRBJ1-2, with a tentative D call TRBD1 (6 bases). Per the germline V gene, CDR1 is SGHNT and CDR2 is YENEEA. This CDR3 has 14 residues. CDR3 sequence: CAGSPDRNLGGYTF. Written as DNA, the CDR3 is TGTGCCGGCAGCCCCGACAGGAATTTAGGAGGCTACACCTTC.

This clone was seen ten or more times. This sequence joins TRBV6-1 and TRBJ2-3; D is possibly TRBD1 (5 bases). V was cut by 1 base and J by 6 bases, with 5 bases left in between. The CDR3 length is 12 residues. Germline CDR1 and CDR2: MNHNS and SASEGT. CDR3 sequence reads: CASSEEGDTQYF. The CDR3, as DNA: TGTGCCAGCAGTGAAGAGGGGGATACGCAGTATTTT.

This clone occurred a few times. V and J are TRBV28 and TRBJ1-2; D is undetermined. CDR3 length equals 14 residues. CDR1 MDHEN and CDR2 SYDVKM come from the germline V gene. V lost 6 bases to trimming and J lost 5 bases, with 16 bases between them. The DNA for the CDR3 is TGTGCCAGCAGCCCCGGAGGGCGGAGTTATGGCTACACCTTC. This encodes CASSPGGRSYGYTF.

Within the sample, this clone is medium-sized. The chain joins TRBV6-5 to TRBJ1-3; D is possibly TRBD1 (6 bases). Germline values: CDR1 MNHEY, CDR2 SVGAGI. The V end lost 6 bases, the J end lost 0 bases, and 18 bases lay between the germline ends. This CDR3 has 17 residues. The CDR3 is CASRGGGSGHSGNTIYF. The CDR3 region has the DNA TGTGCCAGCAGAGGGGGGGGGTCCGGCCACTCTGGAAACACCATATATTTT.

This clone has just a few counts. The chain uses TRBV5-6 and TRBJ2-7; D perhaps matches TRBD1 (5 bases). Trimming removed 0 bases from V and 3 bases from J, with 13 bases in between. The CDR3 covers 15 residues. Germline CDR1 and CDR2: SGHDT and YYEEEE. DNA of the CDR3: TGTGCCAGCAGCTTGGCTTCAGGGAATTTCTACGAGCAGTACTTC. Translation gives CASSLASGNFYEQYF.

This clone has a count of ten or more. The gene calls are TRBV6-1 and TRBJ2-5; 7 bases match TRBD2. CDR3 length equals 15 residues. Germline V lookup: CDR1 MNHNS, CDR2 SASEGT. J lost 1 base, V lost 5 bases, and 7 bases had no gene match. The CDR3 DNA sequence: TGTGCCAGCAGTCACCTCGGCGGGGGCCAAGAGACCCAGTACTTC. It translates to CASSHLGGGQETQYF.

The J gene is TRBJ1-5, the V gene TRBV10-2; D remains ambiguous. The CDR3 spans 14 residues. Germline V gene lookup returns CDR1 WSHSY and CDR2 SAAADI. V dropped 3 bases and J dropped 1 base, with 7 bases sitting between them. For the CDR3, the DNA is TGCGCCAGCAGTGACTCGGACAGCAATCAGCCCCAGCATTTT. Translation gives CASSDSDSNQPQHF.

This clone was seen repeatedly, ten times or more. The genes are TRBV20-1 and TRBJ1-1; 9 nucleotides agree with TRBD1. The V gene end was trimmed by 5 bases and the J gene end by 3 bases; junction bases not matched to a gene: 1. CDR1 is DFQATT and CDR2 is SNEGSKA in the germline V gene (reference sequence). The CDR3 contains 12 residues. This CDR3 reads CSARTGDTEAFF. CDR3 DNA: TGCAGTGCTCGGACAGGGGACACTGAAGCTTTCTTT.

The sample holds a few counts of this clone. The chain employs TRBV6-6 and TRBJ1-2, with TRBD1 as a possible D gene (6 bases). The V end lost 0 bases, the J end lost 5 bases, and 19 bases lay between the germline ends. Germline CDR1 is MNHNY and CDR2 is SVGAGI (reference sequence). The length of the CDR3 is 17 residues. The CDR3 reads CASSYSMWDIRGYGYTF. DNA of the CDR3: TGTGCCAGCAGTTACTCGATGTGGGACATAAGGGGGTATGGCTACACCTTC.

Many counts were recorded for this clone. The rearrangement links TRBV5-8 to TRBJ1-5, with D unresolved. The CDR3 extends over 12 amino acids. The germline CDR1 and CDR2 sequences are SGHTS and YDEGEE. The ends were cut back, 4 bases at V and 3 bases at J, with 5 bases in the middle. The CDR3 DNA follows: TGTGCCAGCAGCCCGTACAATCAGCCCCAGCATTTT. Its translation: CASSPYNQPQHF.

In this sample, this clone turned up once. One end of the junction fails to match germline, which may point to a read error. The chain links TRBV20-1 to TRBJ2-1; 8 bases line up with TRBD1. The CDR3 totals 12 residues. Germline CDR1 is DFQATT and CDR2 is SNEGSKA (reference sequence). CDR3 in amino acids: CGAPDRVNEQFF. CDR3 DNA sequence: TGCGGTGCCCCGGACAGGGTGAATGAGCAGTTCTTC.

This clone was observed at least ten times. The chain has TRBV20-1 and TRBJ2-2; the D gene is possibly TRBD2 (7 bases). The V end lost 1 base, the J end lost 7 bases, and 16 bases lay between the germline ends. CDR1 is DFQATT, CDR2 SNEGSKA, per germline (reference sequence). CDR3 length equals 15 residues. CDR3 sequence reads: CSARGFAGAGGELFF. DNA for the CDR3: TGCAGTGCTAGAGGGTTCGCGGGGGCCGGCGGGGAGCTGTTTTTT.